This TCR beta chain came from a study of OX40 agonist ivuxolimab in advanced cancers. This CDR3 region has 14 residues. The V gene's germline CDR1 is WSHSY and CDR2 SAAADI. V lost 2 bases, J lost 11 bases, and 9 bases stayed unmatched. Clones were sequenced by immunoSEQ multiplex PCR, and TCRdb holds only the in-frame ones, with some missing. The sample records approximately 71,000 clones, less than 90% being singletons. The chain is built from TRBV10-2 and TRBJ2-5; the match to TRBD1 covers 9 bases. The sample consisted of CD4+ or CD8+ T cells sorted from blood, taken in a trial of the OX40 agonist ivuxolimab. The sequence derives from an adult with an advanced solid tumor such as melanoma, head and neck, liver or kidney cancer. This chain's CDR3 is CASSEPDRGSEQYF. In nucleotides, the CDR3 is TGCGCCAGCAGTGAGCCGGACAGGGGAAGTGAGCAGTACTTC.